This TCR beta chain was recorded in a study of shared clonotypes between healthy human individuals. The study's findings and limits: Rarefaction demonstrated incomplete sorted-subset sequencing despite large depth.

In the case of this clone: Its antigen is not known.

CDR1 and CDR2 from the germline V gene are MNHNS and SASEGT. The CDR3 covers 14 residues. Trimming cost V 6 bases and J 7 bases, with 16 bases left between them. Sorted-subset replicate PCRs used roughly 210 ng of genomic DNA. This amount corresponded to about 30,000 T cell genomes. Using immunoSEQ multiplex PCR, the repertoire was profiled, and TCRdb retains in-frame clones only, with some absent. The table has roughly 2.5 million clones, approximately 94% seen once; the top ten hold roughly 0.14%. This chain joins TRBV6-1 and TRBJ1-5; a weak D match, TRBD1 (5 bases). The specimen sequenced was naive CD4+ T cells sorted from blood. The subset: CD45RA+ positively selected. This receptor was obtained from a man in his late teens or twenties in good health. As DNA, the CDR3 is TGTGCCAGCAGGAAGACCCAGGGTGGCCAGCCCCAGCATTTT. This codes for CASRKTQGGQPQHF.